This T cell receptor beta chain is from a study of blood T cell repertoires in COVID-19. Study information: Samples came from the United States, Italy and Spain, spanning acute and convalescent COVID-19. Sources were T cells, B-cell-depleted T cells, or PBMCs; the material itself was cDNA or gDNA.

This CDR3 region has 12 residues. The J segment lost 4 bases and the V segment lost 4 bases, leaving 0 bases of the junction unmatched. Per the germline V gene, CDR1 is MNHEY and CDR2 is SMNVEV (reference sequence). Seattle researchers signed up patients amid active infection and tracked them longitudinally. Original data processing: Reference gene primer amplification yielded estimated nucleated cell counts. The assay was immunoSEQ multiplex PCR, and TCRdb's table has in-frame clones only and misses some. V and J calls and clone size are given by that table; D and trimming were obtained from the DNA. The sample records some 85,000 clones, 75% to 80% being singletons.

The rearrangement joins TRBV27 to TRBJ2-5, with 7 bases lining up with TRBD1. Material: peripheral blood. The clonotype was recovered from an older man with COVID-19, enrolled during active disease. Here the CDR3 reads CASSYRGETQYF. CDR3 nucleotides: TGTGCCAGCAGTTACAGGGGAGAGACCCAGTACTTC.